Below, 15 T cell receptor beta chains from the same sample are listed, as sequenced in a study of blood T cell repertoires in COVID-19. Clones were sequenced by immunoSEQ multiplex PCR, and TCRdb holds only the in-frame ones, with some missing. There are about 140,000 clones in the sample; about 90% occur only once, and approximately 10% lies in the top ten. Sequenced sample: peripheral blood. These receptor sequences come from a man in his fifties or sixties with active or convalescent COVID-19.

The rearrangement joins TRBV9 to TRBJ2-5, with D perhaps TRBD2 (6 bases). From germline, CDR1 is SGDLS and CDR2 YYNGEE. CDR3 size: 15 residues. V gave up 1 base and J gave up 2 bases, with 12 bases separating them. This CDR3 reads CASSVTGGMQETQYF. DNA of the CDR3: TGTGCCAGCAGCGTAACGGGCGGGATGCAAGAGACCCAGTACTTC.

CDR3 bases: TGTGCCAGCCTTAGGTTAGGACAGGGCCAAGAGACCCAGTACTTC. This gives the protein CASLRLGQGQETQYF. The chain recombines TRBV5-6 with TRBJ2-5; 8 bases are shared with TRBD1. Unmatched junction bases numbered 9, after V lost 7 bases and J lost 1 base. The germline gives CDR1 SGHDT, CDR2 YYEEEE. This CDR3 is 15 amino acids long.

In its sample, this clone was seen a few times. The chain uses TRBV6-5 and TRBJ1-5; 10 bases are shared with TRBD1. Per germline, CDR1 MNHEY and CDR2 SVGAGI. V shed 4 bases, J shed 3 bases, and the junction held 6 bases outside the gene matches. This CDR3 has 16 residues. CDR3 DNA: TGTGCCAGCAGTTCGACCGGGACAGGGGTCAATCAGCCCCAGCATTTT. It is translated as CASSSTGTGVNQPQHF.

The chain is built from TRBV21-1 and TRBJ2-7; the tabulated D call, TRBD2, remains unverified against the DNA. TRBV21-1 is recorded as a pseudogene. The CDR3 contains 16 residues. The chain's CDR3 is CASSKAREEGETEQYF. The CDR3 coding sequence is TGTGCCAGCAGCAAAGCGCGGGAGGAGGGGGAAACAGAGCAGTACTTC.

This clone was observed once. The rearrangement joins TRBV29-1 to TRBJ2-7; D may be TRBD2 (6 bases). This CDR3 has 13 residues. Germline assignment: CDR1 SQVTM and CDR2 ANQGSEA. Trimming left V 6 bases short and J 5 bases short, with 17 bases between. CDR3 in amino acids: CSVRESAINEQYF. Here the CDR3 DNA reads TGCAGCGTACGGGAGTCGGCAATAAACGAGCAGTACTTC.

This rearrangement joins TRBV5-5 to TRBJ1-5; D gene unclear. Germline lookup yields CDR1 SGHKS and CDR2 YYEKEE (reference sequence). CDR3 size: 16 residues. With 0 bases removed from V and 1 base from J, the gap between germline ends came to 11 bases. CDR3 coding DNA: TGTGCCAGCAGCTTGGTGGCGGGCCCAAGCAATCAGCCCCAGCATTTT. Translating gives CASSLVAGPSNQPQHF.

The chain is built from TRBV3-1 (or the pseudogene TRBV3-2) and TRBJ2-3; 9 bases are shared with TRBD2. Germline V lookup: CDR1 LGHDT, CDR2 YNNKEL (reference sequence). The CDR3 is made up of 18 amino acids. V was clipped by 1 base and J by 1 base; unmatched bases: 9. The CDR3 coding sequence is TGTGCCAGCAGCCAAGGAATTAGCGGGAGACCCGGCACAGATACGCAGTATTTT. This codes for CASSQGISGRPGTDTQYF.

This rearrangement joins TRBV7-2 to TRBJ2-7; 13 bases align to TRBD2. The junction had 2 bases not matched to a gene; V was cut back by 4 bases and J by 2 bases. CDR1 and CDR2 (germline): SGHTA, FQGNSA. The CDR3 consists of 15 residues. Here the CDR3 DNA reads TGTGCCAGCAGCTCGGGACTAGCGGGGACCTACGAGCAGTACTTC. Translated: CASSSGLAGTYEQYF.

This chain links TRBV5-3 with TRBJ2-7; D is possibly TRBD1 (5 bases). TRBV5-3 is noted as an ORF with a role that remains uncertain. There are 14 residues in the CDR3. Trimming took 0 bases from V and 3 from J, leaving 10 bases between them. DNA of the CDR3: TGTGCCAGAAGCTTGGTGGGGCAAATCTACGAGCAGTACTTC. Translation gives CARSLVGQIYEQYF.

The chain combines TRBV18 with TRBJ2-3; D is perhaps TRBD2 (6 bases). This CDR3 has 15 residues. V gave up 0 bases and J gave up 2 bases, with 9 bases separating them. Germline CDR1 is KGHSH and CDR2 is LQKENI. CDR3: CASSPPAGITDTQYF. DNA of the CDR3: TGTGCCAGCTCACCACCGGCGGGGATCACAGATACGCAGTATTTT.

V gene TRBV28 combines with J gene TRBJ1-3, with D maybe TRBD1 (6 bases). V was pared by 4 bases and J by 0 bases, with 13 bases between. The CDR3 runs to 16 residues. The germline CDR1 and CDR2 sequences are MDHEN and SYDVKM. The CDR3 DNA reads as TGTGCCAGCAGTTCGGGACACGAGAGCTCTGGAAACACCATATATTTT. Amino acid sequence: CASSSGHESSGNTIYF.

The genes are TRBV28 and TRBJ2-7, with a tentative D call TRBD2 (6 bases). CDR3 length: 15 residues. V lost 6 bases to trimming and J lost 7 bases, with 22 bases between them. Germline values: CDR1 MDHEN, CDR2 SYDVKM. CDR3 bases: TGTGCCAGCAGCCCCGGTGGTAGCGGCCATCGGGAGCAGTACTTC. Translated: CASSPGGSGHREQYF.

The V gene is TRBV9, the J gene TRBJ2-1, with a possible D match to TRBD2 (6 bases). The V gene's germline CDR1 is SGDLS and CDR2 YYNGEE. V gave up 4 bases and J gave up 0 bases, with 14 bases separating them. The CDR3 is 16 amino acids. The CDR3: CASSSPGDPSYNEQFF. The CDR3 nucleotides read TGTGCCAGCAGCTCCCCGGGGGACCCCTCCTACAATGAGCAGTTCTTC.

This rearrangement joins TRBV4-1 to TRBJ2-2, with D possibly TRBD2 on 5 matching bases. CDR1 and CDR2 (germline): MGHRA, YSYEKL. The V end lost 0 bases, the J end lost 2 bases, and 13 bases lay between the germline ends. This CDR3 spans 17 amino acids. The CDR3 reads CASSQEAWRANTGELFF. CDR3 DNA sequence: TGCGCCAGCAGCCAAGAAGCCTGGCGGGCCAACACCGGGGAGCTGTTTTTT.

The chain couples TRBV6-2 or TRBV6-3 to TRBJ1-2, with 10 bases fitting TRBD1. Looked up from germline, CDR1 is MNHEY and CDR2 is SVGEGT. This CDR3 contains 14 residues. With V trimmed by 7 bases and J by 8 bases, 10 bases remained unmatched. This CDR3 reads CASTPTGQGGGYTF. The CDR3 DNA sequence: TGTGCCAGCACCCCAACTGGACAGGGGGGAGGCTACACCTTC.